The 13 T cell receptor beta chains reported below all come from one sample, sequenced in a study of control samples from healthy donors and cancer patients. Clones were read by immunoSEQ multiplex PCR, and TCRdb kept only the in-frame ones, dropping some. The sample yields some 100,000 clones, 70% to 80% seen once. Material: blood. These TCRs come from a woman in her twenties or thirties in good health.

The chain carries TRBV14 and TRBJ2-1; D is undetermined. The length of the CDR3 is 16 residues. Trimming pared 3 bases from V and 4 bases from J, leaving 16 bases between. CDR1 SGHDN and CDR2 FVKESK come from the germline V gene. CDR3 sequence (DNA): TGTGCCAGCAGCCACCGAGCACTAACTAAATACAATGAGCAGTTCTTC. Amino acids: CASSHRALTKYNEQFF. Based on the CDR3 plus reference TRBV14 and TRBJ2-1, the full variable domain is EAGVTQFPSHSVIEKGQTVTLRCDPISGHDNLYWYRRVMGKEIKFLLHFVKESKQDESGMPNNRFLAERTGGTYSTLKVQPAELEDSGVYFCASSHRALTKYNEQFFGPGTRLTVL.

This clone has more than one count but fewer than ten. This rearrangement joins TRBV6-1 to TRBJ1-3; D is uncertain. The CDR3 totals 12 residues. CDR1 and CDR2 (germline): MNHNS, SASEGT. Trimming removed 2 bases at V and 1 base at J, with 0 bases between. CDR3 in amino acids: CASSESGNTIYF. CDR3 nucleotides: TGTGCCAGCAGTGAATCTGGAAACACCATATATTTT.

This clone was picked up a small number of times. The rearrangement joins TRBV14 to TRBJ2-7; unclear D gene. The CDR3 extends over 13 amino acids. CDR1 and CDR2 from the germline V gene are SGHDN and FVKESK. Between the trimmed V and J ends, which lost 4 bases and 3 bases, there was a span of 10 bases. The CDR3, as DNA: TGTGCCAGCAGCCGACACCTAGGCTACGAGCAGTACTTC. This codes for CASSRHLGYEQYF. Full variable domain (outside the CDR3, taken from reference TRBV14 and TRBJ2-7): EAGVTQFPSHSVIEKGQTVTLRCDPISGHDNLYWYRRVMGKEIKFLLHFVKESKQDESGMPNNRFLAERTGGTYSTLKVQPAELEDSGVYFCASSRHLGYEQYFGPGTRLTVT.

This clone was found many times. The sample carries other DNA sequences with the same CDR3. V and J are TRBV4-3 and TRBJ1-3; D remains ambiguous. This CDR3 is built from 13 residues. Germline CDR1 LGHNA, CDR2 YSLEER. V dropped 0 bases and J dropped 4 bases, with 4 bases sitting between them. CDR3 in DNA: TGCGCCAGCAGCCAAGATGGGGGAAACACCATATATTTT. The encoded protein is CASSQDGGNTIYF.

The rearrangement uses TRBV12-5 and TRBJ2-1; the D gene is possibly TRBD2 (6 bases). Germline-derived CDR1 and CDR2 are LGHNT and FRNRAP. V gave up 3 bases and J gave up 4 bases, with 13 bases separating them. The CDR3 consists of 15 residues. DNA of the CDR3: TGTGCTAGTGGTTTCCCGACTAGTTCTTACAATGAGCAGTTCTTC. Amino acids: CASGFPTSSYNEQFF.

The V call is TRBV2, the J call TRBJ1-1; TRBD1 might be the D (6 bases). This CDR3 has 15 residues. Germline CDR1 and CDR2: SNHLY and FYNNEI. Trimming removed 0 bases from V and 3 bases from J, with 11 bases in between. The CDR3 sequence: CASSEARGGDTEAFF. CDR3 sequence (DNA): TGTGCCAGCAGTGAAGCGAGGGGGGGCGACACTGAAGCTTTCTTT.

The chain combines TRBV6-5 with TRBJ1-5; D may be TRBD1 (6 bases). Looked up from germline, CDR1 is MNHEY and CDR2 is SVGAGI. V dropped 8 bases and J dropped 4 bases, with 15 bases sitting between them. The CDR3 runs to 14 residues. The CDR3 DNA follows: TGTGCCAGCGGAATAGGAGGGGGTAATCAGCCCCAGCATTTT. Its translation is CASGIGGGNQPQHF.

The rearrangement uses TRBV12-3 or TRBV12-4 and TRBJ1-4; the D is unclear. This CDR3 comprises 12 residues. Trimming removed 2 bases at V and 11 bases at J, with 9 bases between. In DNA form, the CDR3 reads TGTGCCAGCAGTTTAAAGGCAGCCAAACTGTTTTTT. It codes for CASSLKAAKLFF.

The chain is built from TRBV27 and TRBJ1-1; D ambiguous. The germline gives CDR1 MNHEY, CDR2 SMNVEV (reference sequence). Trimming left V 6 bases short and J 1 base short, with 21 bases between. CDR3 size: 17 residues. This CDR3 reads CASSRFSSRLQNTEAFF. As DNA, the CDR3 is TGTGCCAGCAGCCGCTTCTCCTCTCGACTCCAGAACACTGAAGCTTTCTTT.

The chain employs TRBV4-1 and TRBJ1-1, with 8 bases fitting TRBD1. The CDR3 contains 15 residues. Trimming cost V 0 bases and J 7 bases; bases outside gene matches: 7. Germline values: CDR1 MGHRA, CDR2 YSYEKL. The CDR3 loop is CASSQDTGGEREAFF. For the CDR3, the DNA is TGCGCCAGCAGCCAAGACACAGGGGGGGAACGTGAAGCTTTCTTT.

Ten or more counts support this clone. V and J are TRBV10-2 and TRBJ1-5; D possibly corresponds to TRBD1 (5 bases). The V gene lost 3 bases and the J gene lost 4 bases, with 13 bases spanning the gap. This CDR3 comprises 15 residues. CDR1 and CDR2 from the germline V gene are WSHSY and SAAADI. DNA for the CDR3: TGCGCCAGCAGTGACTTCGGGCAGGGAAATCAGCCCCAGCATTTT. Residues: CASSDFGQGNQPQHF.

The V gene is TRBV6-1, the J gene TRBJ1-2; D is unclear. Germline V gene lookup returns CDR1 MNHNS and CDR2 SASEGT. This CDR3 contains 14 residues. The V and J ends lost 1 base and 1 base respectively, with 7 bases between them. The CDR3 DNA is TGTGCCAGCAGTGAAGGGGCGATTAACTATGGCTACACCTTC. Residues: CASSEGAINYGYTF.

The CDR3 loop reads CASSLASGGAVTGELFF. As DNA, the CDR3 is TGTGCCAGCAGCTTAGCTAGCGGGGGGGCGGTCACCGGGGAGCTGTTTTTT. The rearrangement uses TRBV7-2 and TRBJ2-2; TRBD2 agrees at 11 bases. The CDR3 spans 17 residues. CDR1 is SGHTA and CDR2 is FQGNSA in the germline V gene. With V trimmed by 0 bases and J by 4 bases, 4 bases remained unmatched. The complete variable domain, with remaining parts taken from reference TRBV7-2 and TRBJ2-2, reads GAGVSQSPSNKVTEKGKDVELRCDPISGHTALYWYRQSLGQGLEFLIYFQGNSAPDKSGLPSDRFSAERTGGSVSTLTIQRTQQEDSAVYLCASSLASGGAVTGELFFGEGSRLTVL.